The rows below give T cell receptor beta chains drawn from one sample of a study of PD-1 blockade in mismatch repair-deficient tumors. The assay was immunoSEQ multiplex PCR, and TCRdb's table has in-frame clones only and misses some. The data show about 79,000 clones, with about 82% seen just once and roughly 5.5% held by the top ten. Sequencing was performed on peripheral blood, taken 44 weeks after starting pembrolizumab. The source of these receptors is an adult with mismatch repair-deficient cancer. Each CDR3 is given with its conserved first and last residue. The D gene is left open where the match is weak. Clone size is given for some rows only: seen once, a few or many times, or a class if the clone is expanded.

D gene	clone size	V gene	J gene	CDR3 protein	CDR3 DNA
TRBD1	many	TRBV2	TRBJ1-3	CASSQQGAGGNTIYF	TGTGCCAGCAGCCAACAGGGGGCCGGTGGAAACACCATATATTTT
NA	NA	TRBV4-1	TRBJ2-2	CASSLSSGLYGELFF	TGCGCCAGCAGCCTAAGCAGCGGTCTATACGGGGAGCTGTTTTTT
NA	NA	TRBV21-1	TRBJ2-1	CASSKEETASYNEQFF	TGTGCCAGCAGCAAAGAGGAGACAGCCTCCTACAATGAGCAGTTCTTC
NA	NA	TRBV19	TRBJ1-1	CASSRLGRNTEAFF	TGTGCCAGTAGTAGGCTGGGGAGAAACACTGAAGCTTTCTTT
TRBD1	NA	TRBV23-1	TRBJ1-4	CASIQIQPPLGQGEVTDEKLFF	TGCGCCAGCATACAAATACAACCTCCATTAGGACAGGGTGAAGTGACGGATGAAAAACTGTTTTTT
TRBD1	NA	TRBV30	TRBJ2-7	CAWSEDRGREQYF	TGTGCCTGGAGCGAGGACAGGGGGCGTGAGCAGTACTTC
NA	NA	TRBV2	TRBJ1-3	CASSAGLAGNTIYF	TGTGCCAGCAGTGCAGGGTTGGCTGGAAACACCATATATTTT
TRBD2	NA	TRBV25-1	TRBJ2-1	CASSILAGGRYNEQFF	TGTGCCAGCAGCATCTTAGCGGGAGGCCGGTACAATGAGCAGTTCTTC
NA	NA	TRBV5-4	TRBJ2-7	CASSSGASFSYEQYF	TGTGCCAGCAGCTCAGGGGCTAGCTTTTCCTACGAGCAGTACTTC
TRBD1	NA	TRBV10-1	TRBJ2-2	CASSKGQGNTGELFF	TGCGCCAGCAGCAAGGGACAGGGCAACACCGGGGAGCTGTTTTTT
NA	NA	TRBV6-1	TRBJ2-1	CASQLHGRNEQFF	TGTGCCAGCCAACTACACGGTCGGAATGAGCAGTTCTTC
TRBD1	NA	TRBV14	TRBJ1-4	CASSQTGQVVGSEKLFF	TGTGCCAGCAGCCAAACGGGACAGGTGGTGGGGAGCGAAAAACTGTTTTTT
TRBD2	NA	TRBV30	TRBJ2-1	CAWSVGTSGSFF	TGTGCCTGGAGTGTTGGGACTAGCGGGAGCTTCTTC
TRBD2	NA	TRBV30	TRBJ2-1	CAWSVLAGVSNEQFF	TGTGCCTGGAGTGTACTAGCGGGAGTGTCGAATGAGCAGTTCTTC
NA	NA	TRBV15	TRBJ2-1	CATSKGTQGPYNEQFF	TGTGCCACCAGCAAGGGGACTCAAGGGCCCTACAATGAGCAGTTCTTC
TRBD2	NA	TRBV11-3	TRBJ2-5	CASSLSGTSGLETQYF	TGTGCCAGCAGCTTATCCGGGACTAGCGGGCTAGAGACCCAGTACTTC
NA	NA	TRBV5-1	TRBJ2-2	CASSLEGSGELFF	TGCGCCAGCAGCTTGGAAGGGTCCGGGGAGCTGTTTTTT
NA	NA	TRBV7-3	TRBJ1-2	CASSPGLSYTF	TGTGCCAGCAGCCCAGGGTTGAGCTACACCTTC
TRBD1	few	TRBV29-1	TRBJ2-7	CSVSGQAVSYEQYF	TGCAGCGTATCTGGACAGGCAGTATCCTACGAGCAGTACTTC
NA	NA	TRBV5-1	TRBJ2-7	CASSTRPRNDYEQYF	TGCGCCAGCAGCACCCGTCCGAGAAACGACTACGAGCAGTACTTC
NA	NA	TRBV5-4	TRBJ2-2	CASSLGAATYTGELFF	TGTGCCAGCAGCTTGGGGGCAGCTACTTACACCGGGGAGCTGTTTTTT
TRBD2	NA	TRBV6-5	TRBJ2-7	CASIPSGSDEQYF	TGTGCCAGCATCCCTAGCGGGAGCGACGAGCAGTACTTC
NA	NA	TRBV4-1	TRBJ1-1	CASSQDVGPVTEAFF	TGCGCCAGCAGCCAAGATGTGGGGCCGGTCACTGAAGCTTTCTTT
NA	NA	TRBV5-3	TRBJ1-2	CARSQPHPRRNGYTF	TGTGCCAGAAGCCAGCCCCACCCAAGAAGGAATGGCTACACCTTC
NA	NA	TRBV5-1	TRBJ1-5	CASSLGVASEGSQHF	TGCGCCAGCAGCTTGGGGGTAGCCTCTGAAGGGTCCCAGCATTTT
NA	NA	TRBV7-9	TRBJ1-4	CASSSNDGNEKLFF	TGTGCCAGCAGCTCCAACGACGGGAATGAAAAACTGTTTTTT
NA	NA	TRBV11-3	TRBJ1-2	CASTRGQQTYGYTF	TGTGCCAGCACCCGGGGACAACAGACCTATGGCTACACCTTC
NA	once	TRBV6-5	TRBJ2-7	CASSYSETGSYEQYF	TGTGCCAGCAGTTACTCTGAGACAGGCTCCTACGAGCAGTACTTC
TRBD2	once	TRBV5-1	TRBJ2-1	CASTETSGRNEQFF	TGCGCCAGCACGGAGACTAGCGGGAGAAATGAGCAGTTCTTC
NA	once	TRBV7-3	TRBJ2-5	CASSSGAQETQYF	TGTGCCAGCAGCTCGGGAGCTCAAGAGACCCAGTACTTC
TRBD2	NA	TRBV19	TRBJ2-1	CASRAGLAGVLSSYNEQFF	TGTGCCAGTAGGGCGGGACTAGCGGGAGTGCTGAGCTCCTACAATGAGCAGTTCTTC
NA	NA	TRBV12-5	TRBJ2-1	CASGRSWSWDEQFF	TGTGCTAGTGGTCGGTCGTGGAGCTGGGATGAGCAGTTCTTC